This entry concerns a single T cell receptor beta chain. This record belongs to a study of blood T cell repertoires in COVID-19. Profiled with immunoSEQ multiplex PCR; TCRdb holds only in-frame clones, not every one. The sample consists of over 100,000 clones, approximately 90% of them appearing once. The germline V gene has CDR1 MGHRA and CDR2 YSYEKL. The CDR3 contains 14 residues. Unmatched junction bases numbered 6, after V lost 4 bases and J lost 4 bases. The receptor was isolated from a man aged 35 to 55 with acute or convalescent COVID-19. V is TRBV4-1 and J is TRBJ1-1; 7 bases match TRBD1. Sample: peripheral blood. DNA for the CDR3: TGCGCCAGCAGCCGTACTCAGGGGGGCACTGAAGCTTTCTTT. It yields the protein CASSRTQGGTEAFF.